One sample yielded the 21 T cell receptor beta chains listed below, sequenced in a study of Ad26.COV2.S vaccination and SARS-CoV-2 variants. The method was immunoSEQ multiplex PCR; TCRdb's version includes in-frame clones alone and lacks a portion of them. The sample has about 500,000 clones, 89% seen once. Treatment specified: around 19 received Ad26.COV2.S at low or high dose, single or two shots; roughly 5 received placebo; per-sample allocation not given. Samples were taken on day 63 after the first vaccine or placebo injection. Sequencing was performed on peripheral blood, taken in a trial of Ad26.COV2.S vaccine versus placebo. The source of these receptors is a person between 18 and 65 years old who received the Ad26.COV2.S COVID-19 vaccine or a placebo.

The V call is TRBV18, the J call TRBJ2-7; D gene unclear. Germline assignment: CDR1 KGHSH and CDR2 LQKENI. V lost 3 bases and J 3 bases, leaving 15 bases between the germline ends. The CDR3 spans 15 residues. CDR3 in DNA: TGTGCCAGCTCACCTGTTAAGGGTCCCTTCTACGAGCAGTACTTC. It codes for CASSPVKGPFYEQYF.

In its sample, this clone was seen once. The J gene is TRBJ2-7, the V gene TRBV2; 8 nucleotides agree with TRBD1. V shed 7 bases and J 4 bases; nucleotides not matched to a gene: 9. Germline V gives CDR1 SNHLY, CDR2 FYNNEI. This CDR3 contains 14 residues. The CDR3 DNA reads as TGTGCCAGCAAAGCAGGGACAGGTCTTTACGAGCAGTACTTC. It encodes CASKAGTGLYEQYF. Looking up the rest from reference TRBV2 and TRBJ2-7 gives the full variable domain: EPEVTQTPSHQVTQMGQEVILRCVPISNHLYFYWYRQILGQKVEFLVSFYNNEISEKSEIFDDQFSVERPDGSNFTLKIRSTKLEDSAMYFCASKAGTGLYEQYFGPGTRLTVT.

V usage is TRBV7-9 and J usage is TRBJ2-7, with D hard to call. V was trimmed by 1 base and J by 2 bases, leaving 18 bases between them. CDR3 length equals 17 residues. Per germline, CDR1 SEHNR and CDR2 FQNEAQ (reference sequence). CDR3 DNA: TGTGCCAGCAGCTTAGTAGGCGTTCAGGCTCCGACCTACGAGCAGTACTTC. Protein product: CASSLVGVQAPTYEQYF.

Details on this clone: A clone one base away is much larger, so this may be a read error. This chain connects TRBV11-2 to TRBJ2-7; a possible D gene is TRBD2 (5 bases). The V end lost 1 base, the J end lost 2 bases, and 6 bases lay between the germline ends. This CDR3 region has 13 residues. Germline V lookup: CDR1 SGHAT, CDR2 FQNNGV. The CDR3 DNA reads TGTGCCAGCAGCTTAGCGGGGACCTACGAGCAGTACTTC. This sequence encodes CASSLAGTYEQYF.

The chain uses TRBV19 and TRBJ1-2; 12 bases line up with TRBD1. V lost 10 bases to trimming and J lost 8 bases; unmatched junction nucleotides: 11. CDR1 and CDR2 (germline): LNHDA, SQIVND (reference sequence). The CDR3 has 14 residues. The CDR3, as DNA: TGTGCCATCGCACCGGGACAGGGGGCGGGAGGCTACACCTTC. Amino acids: CAIAPGQGAGGYTF.

This chain connects TRBV30 to TRBJ1-2; 9 bases align to TRBD1. This CDR3 is built from 13 residues. Germline CDR1 GTSNPN, CDR2 SVGIG (reference sequence). Unmatched junction bases numbered 7, after V lost 5 bases and J lost 6 bases. In DNA, the CDR3 is TGTGCCTGGGGACAGGACAGGGGCAATGGCTACACCTTC. Amino acid sequence: CAWGQDRGNGYTF.

The CDR3 protein is CAWGPGYGYTF. DNA of the CDR3: TGTGCCTGGGGCCCCGGTTATGGCTACACCTTC. This chain uses TRBV30 with TRBJ1-2; D ambiguous. The CDR3 runs to 11 residues. Per germline, CDR1 GTSNPN and CDR2 SVGIG (reference sequence). The V and J ends lost 5 bases and 5 bases respectively, with 9 bases between them.

V usage is TRBV10-3 and J usage is TRBJ2-7; D is undetermined. The CDR3 has 13 amino acids. Trimming pared 2 bases from V and 1 base from J, leaving 6 bases between. The germline V gene encodes CDR1 ENHRY and CDR2 SYGVKD. CDR3 bases: TGTGCCATCAGTGAGGGCCTTTCCTACGAGCAGTACTTC. Translating gives CAISEGLSYEQYF.

The chain is built from TRBV4-1 and TRBJ1-4, with D hard to call. Germline V gene data show CDR1 as MGHRA and CDR2 as YSYEKL. Trimming took 4 bases from V and 7 from J, leaving 16 bases between them. The CDR3 loop spans 15 amino acids. CDR3 nucleotide sequence: TGCGCCAGCAGCCTCGAATTCGTTCTTGGTGAAAAACTGTTTTTT. This translates into CASSLEFVLGEKLFF.

The chain links TRBV9 to TRBJ2-3; possibly TRBD2 for D (6 bases). This CDR3 is built from 15 residues. The germline CDR1 and CDR2 sequences are SGDLS and YYNGEE. V was trimmed by 1 base and J by 3 bases, leaving 12 bases between them. The CDR3 is CASSVYSGVTDTQYF. CDR3 nucleotide sequence: TGTGCCAGCAGCGTATATAGCGGAGTTACAGATACGCAGTATTTT.

The V gene is TRBV7-9, the J gene TRBJ1-2; perhaps TRBD1 as D (5 bases). V gave up 8 bases and J gave up 6 bases, with 13 bases separating them. CDR3 length: 12 amino acids. Germline V gene data show CDR1 as SEHNR and CDR2 as FQNEAQ (reference sequence). In nucleotides, the CDR3 is TGTGCCAGCGTCACGGGGCTCGATGGCTACACCTTC. Protein: CASVTGLDGYTF.

The genes are TRBV5-5 and TRBJ1-2; D may be TRBD1 (5 bases). Germline V gene data show CDR1 as SGHKS and CDR2 as YYEKEE (reference sequence). Trimming took off 4 bases at V and 2 bases at J, with 18 bases between the two ends. The CDR3 contains 16 residues. CDR3 amino acids: CASSRDLGRTNYGYTF. In nucleotides, the CDR3 is TGTGCCAGCAGCCGTGATCTGGGGCGAACCAACTATGGCTACACCTTC. The whole variable domain, filled in from reference TRBV5-5 and TRBJ1-2, reads DAGVTQSPTHLIKTRGQQVTLRCSPISGHKSVSWYQQVLGQGPQFIFQYYEKEERGRGNFPDRFSARQFPNYSSELNVNALLLGDSALYLCASSRDLGRTNYGYTFGSGTRLTVV.

This chain uses TRBV4-1 with TRBJ2-1; D perhaps matches TRBD1 (6 bases). The CDR3 covers 15 residues. The ends were cut back, 6 bases at V and 4 bases at J, with 16 bases in the middle. CDR1 is MGHRA, CDR2 YSYEKL, per germline. The CDR3, as DNA: TGCGCCAGCAGTCCCGGACAGCAGATATACAATGAGCAGTTCTTC. It codes for CASSPGQQIYNEQFF.

V and J are TRBV23-1 and TRBJ2-4, with TRBD2 identical over 11 bases. TRBV23-1 is an open reading frame whose function is uncertain. This CDR3 contains 16 residues. The ends lost 3 bases at V and 8 bases at J; junction bases unmatched: 9. CDR3 protein: CASSHGTSGWGDIQYF. CDR3 bases: TGCGCCAGCAGTCACGGGACTAGCGGCTGGGGGGACATTCAGTACTTC.

The chain combines TRBV2 with TRBJ2-7; possibly TRBD2 for D (5 bases). Germline CDR1 and CDR2: SNHLY and FYNNEI. V lost 2 bases to trimming and J lost 2 bases, with 10 bases between them. The CDR3 length is 14 residues. DNA of the CDR3: TGTGCCAGCAGTGAAACACTAGTTCCCTACGAGCAGTACTTC. Its translation is CASSETLVPYEQYF.

The chain is built from TRBV6-2 or TRBV6-3 and TRBJ2-7; 10 nucleotides agree with TRBD2. V dropped 2 bases and J dropped 6; count of bases not matched to a gene: 4. The CDR3 contains 14 residues. Germline-derived CDR1 and CDR2 are MNHEY and SVGEGT. The CDR3 reads CASSYQLAGIEQYF. The CDR3 DNA sequence: TGTGCCAGCAGTTACCAACTAGCGGGAATCGAGCAGTACTTC.

The rearrangement links TRBV24-1 to TRBJ2-1; tentatively, D is TRBD2 (5 bases). The germline V and J ends were trimmed by 2 bases and 5 bases, with 12 bases remaining between them. This CDR3 comprises 15 residues. Germline V gene lookup returns CDR1 KGHDR and CDR2 SFDVKD. For the CDR3, the DNA is TGTGCCACCAGTGATTCAACTAGTGGCCACAATGAGCAGTTCTTC. This translates into CATSDSTSGHNEQFF.

The chain has TRBV18 and TRBJ2-3; D may be TRBD1 or TRBD2 (5 bases each). Germline-derived CDR1 and CDR2 are KGHSH and LQKENI. There are 14 residues in the CDR3. Trimming left V 2 bases short and J 6 bases short, with 12 bases between. The CDR3 is CASSPVPGPDTQYF. CDR3 coding DNA: TGTGCCAGCTCACCAGTGCCGGGGCCGGATACGCAGTATTTT.

This clone was seen only a few times. The V call is TRBV7-9, the J call TRBJ1-6, with D possibly matching TRBD1 (5 bases). V shed 0 bases and J shed 10 bases, with 10 bases lying between them. The germline V gene encodes CDR1 SEHNR and CDR2 FQNEAQ (reference sequence). This CDR3 has 14 amino acids. The CDR3, as DNA: TGTGCCAGCAGCTTAGCCCAGGGAGGATCACCCCTCCACTTT. Amino acid sequence: CASSLAQGGSPLHF.

CDR3 nucleotides: TGTGCCAGCAGCTTACGTGGACAGGCGAACACTGAAGCTTTCTTT. It specifies CASSLRGQANTEAFF. V is TRBV5-4 and J is TRBJ1-1; 7 bases match TRBD1. Germline trimming cut 2 bases from V and 1 base from J; bases unmatched to any gene: 5. Germline CDR1 is SGHNT and CDR2 is YYREEE (reference sequence). The CDR3 is made up of 15 amino acids.

J is TRBJ2-2 and V is TRBV5-1; 8 bases agree with TRBD2. Germline CDR1 reads SGHRS; CDR2 reads YFSETQ. Trimming at V came to 5 bases and at J to 4 bases, leaving 7 bases not matched to a gene. The CDR3 has 15 residues. This CDR3 reads CASSGASGFTGELFF. CDR3 nucleotide sequence: TGCGCCAGCAGTGGCGCTAGCGGGTTCACCGGGGAGCTGTTTTTT.